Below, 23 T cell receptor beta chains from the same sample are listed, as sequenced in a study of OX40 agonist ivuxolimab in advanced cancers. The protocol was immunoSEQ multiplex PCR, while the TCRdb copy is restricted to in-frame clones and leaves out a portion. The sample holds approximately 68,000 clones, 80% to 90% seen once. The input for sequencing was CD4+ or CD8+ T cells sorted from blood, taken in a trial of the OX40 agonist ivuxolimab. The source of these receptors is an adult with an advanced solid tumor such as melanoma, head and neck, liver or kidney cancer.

In DNA, the CDR3 is TGTGCCAGCAGTGACGGATTTAGTAGCACAGATACGCAGTATTTT. This gives the protein CASSDGFSSTDTQYF. J is TRBJ2-3 and V is TRBV6-4; D unclear. CDR3 length equals 15 residues. The V end lost 2 bases, the J end lost 0 bases, and 9 bases lay between the germline ends. Germline V gene sequence: CDR1 MRHNA, CDR2 SNTAGT.

The CDR3, as DNA: TGTGCCAGCTCACTCTCGGGAGGGACAGATACGCAGTATTTT. Protein: CASSLSGGTDTQYF. The rearrangement links TRBV18 to TRBJ2-3, with 8 bases that match TRBD2. Germline V lookup: CDR1 KGHSH, CDR2 LQKENI. The CDR3 loop spans 14 amino acids. V was pared by 4 bases and J by 3 bases, with 3 bases of the junction left unmatched.

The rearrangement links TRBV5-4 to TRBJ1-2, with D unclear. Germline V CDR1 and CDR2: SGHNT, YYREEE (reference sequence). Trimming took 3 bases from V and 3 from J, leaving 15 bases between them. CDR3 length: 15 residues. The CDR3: CASSSGAGRDYGYTF. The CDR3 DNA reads TGTGCCAGCAGCTCCGGAGCAGGACGGGACTATGGCTACACCTTC.

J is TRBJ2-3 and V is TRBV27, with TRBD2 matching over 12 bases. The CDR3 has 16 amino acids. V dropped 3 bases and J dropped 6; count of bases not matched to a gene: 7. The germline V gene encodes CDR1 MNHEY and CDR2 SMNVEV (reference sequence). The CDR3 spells CASSFLGTSGRDTQYF. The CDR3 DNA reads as TGTGCCAGCAGTTTCTTGGGGACTAGCGGGCGGGATACGCAGTATTTT.

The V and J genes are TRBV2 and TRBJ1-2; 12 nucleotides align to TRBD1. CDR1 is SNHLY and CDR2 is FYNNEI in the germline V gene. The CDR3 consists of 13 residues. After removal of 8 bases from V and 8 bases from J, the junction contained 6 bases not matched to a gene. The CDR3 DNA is TGTGCCAGCGGGGACAGGGGGCAAGGGGGCTACACCTTC. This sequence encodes CASGDRGQGGYTF.

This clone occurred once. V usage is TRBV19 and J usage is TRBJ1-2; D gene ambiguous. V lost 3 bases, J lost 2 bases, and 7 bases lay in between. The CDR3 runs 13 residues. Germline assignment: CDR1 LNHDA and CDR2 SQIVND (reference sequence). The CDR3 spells CASSIRQNYGYTF. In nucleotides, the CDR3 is TGTGCCAGTAGTATCCGCCAGAACTATGGCTACACCTTC.

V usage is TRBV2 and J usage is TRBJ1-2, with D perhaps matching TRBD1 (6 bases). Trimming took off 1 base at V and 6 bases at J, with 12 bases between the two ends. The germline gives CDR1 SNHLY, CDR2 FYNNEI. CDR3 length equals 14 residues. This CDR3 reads CASSEGQGLNGYTF. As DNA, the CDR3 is TGTGCCAGCAGTGAAGGGCAGGGGTTGAATGGCTACACCTTC.

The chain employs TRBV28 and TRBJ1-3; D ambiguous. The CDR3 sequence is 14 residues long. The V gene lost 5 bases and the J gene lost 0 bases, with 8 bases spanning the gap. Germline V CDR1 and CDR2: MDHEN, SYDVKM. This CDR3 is CASSGRGSGNTIYF. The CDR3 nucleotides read TGTGCCAGCAGTGGCCGGGGCTCTGGAAACACCATATATTTT.

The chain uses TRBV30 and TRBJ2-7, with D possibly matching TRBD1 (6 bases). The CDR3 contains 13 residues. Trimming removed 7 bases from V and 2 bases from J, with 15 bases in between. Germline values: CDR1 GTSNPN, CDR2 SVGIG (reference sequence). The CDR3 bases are TGTGCCTTCCAGGGGCGTAATCCCTACGAGCAGTACTTC. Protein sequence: CAFQGRNPYEQYF.

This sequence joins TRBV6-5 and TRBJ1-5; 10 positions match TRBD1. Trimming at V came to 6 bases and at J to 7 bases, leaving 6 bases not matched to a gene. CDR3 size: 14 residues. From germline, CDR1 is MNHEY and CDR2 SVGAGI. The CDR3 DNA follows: TGTGCCAGCAGCGGGACAGGGGTCAGACAGCCCCAGCATTTT. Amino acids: CASSGTGVRQPQHF.

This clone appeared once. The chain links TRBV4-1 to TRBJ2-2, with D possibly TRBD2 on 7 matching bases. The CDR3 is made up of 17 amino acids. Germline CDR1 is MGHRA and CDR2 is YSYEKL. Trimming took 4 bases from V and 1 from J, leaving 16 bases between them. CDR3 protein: CASSLLRGGLNTGELFF. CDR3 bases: TGCGCCAGCAGCCTCCTAAGGGGGGGGCTGAACACCGGGGAGCTGTTTTTT.

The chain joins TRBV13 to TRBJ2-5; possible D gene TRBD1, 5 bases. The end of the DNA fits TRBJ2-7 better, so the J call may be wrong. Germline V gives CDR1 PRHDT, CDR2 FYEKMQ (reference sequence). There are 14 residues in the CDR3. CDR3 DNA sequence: TGTGCCAGCAGGCACCAGGGCGGATCCTACGAGCAGTACTTC. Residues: CASRHQGGSYEQYF.

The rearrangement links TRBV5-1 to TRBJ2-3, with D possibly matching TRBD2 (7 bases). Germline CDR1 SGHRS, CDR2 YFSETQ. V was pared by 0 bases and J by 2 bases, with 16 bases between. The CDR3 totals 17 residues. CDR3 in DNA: TGCGCCAGCAGCTTGGTCGCAGGGGCGGGGGCCACAGATACGCAGTATTTT. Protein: CASSLVAGAGATDTQYF.

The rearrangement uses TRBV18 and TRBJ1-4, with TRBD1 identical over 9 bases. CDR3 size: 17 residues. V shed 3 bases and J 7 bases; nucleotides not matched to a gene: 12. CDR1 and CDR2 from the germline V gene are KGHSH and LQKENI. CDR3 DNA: TGTGCCAGCTCACCCCCCCGCTCGGGACAGGGAGTTGAAAAACTGTTTTTT. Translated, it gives CASSPPRSGQGVEKLFF.

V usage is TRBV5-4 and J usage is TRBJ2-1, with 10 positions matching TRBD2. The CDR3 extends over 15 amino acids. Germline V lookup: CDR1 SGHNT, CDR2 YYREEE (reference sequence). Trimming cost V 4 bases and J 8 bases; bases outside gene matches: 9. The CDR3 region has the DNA TGTGCCAGCAGCCCAACAGCGGGAGGGACCCATGAGCAGTTCTTC. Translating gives CASSPTAGGTHEQFF.

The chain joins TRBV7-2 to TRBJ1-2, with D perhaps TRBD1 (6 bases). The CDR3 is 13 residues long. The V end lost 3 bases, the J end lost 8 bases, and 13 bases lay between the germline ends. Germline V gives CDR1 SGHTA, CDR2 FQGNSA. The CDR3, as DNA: TGTGCCAGCAGCTTCGGGGGGCGCGAAGGCTACACCTTC. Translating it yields CASSFGGREGYTF.

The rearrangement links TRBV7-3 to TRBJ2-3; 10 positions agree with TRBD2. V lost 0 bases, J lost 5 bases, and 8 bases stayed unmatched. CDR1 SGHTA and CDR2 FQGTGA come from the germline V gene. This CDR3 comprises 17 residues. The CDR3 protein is CASSLTQASGSGDTQYF. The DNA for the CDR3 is TGTGCCAGCAGCTTAACTCAGGCTAGCGGGAGTGGAGATACGCAGTATTTT.

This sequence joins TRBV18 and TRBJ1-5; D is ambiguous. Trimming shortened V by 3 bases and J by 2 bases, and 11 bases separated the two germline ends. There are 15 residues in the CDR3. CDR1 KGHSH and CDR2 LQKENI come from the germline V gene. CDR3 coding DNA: TGTGCCAGCTCACCGGAGTCTGTACGCAATCAGCCCCAGCATTTT. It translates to CASSPESVRNQPQHF.

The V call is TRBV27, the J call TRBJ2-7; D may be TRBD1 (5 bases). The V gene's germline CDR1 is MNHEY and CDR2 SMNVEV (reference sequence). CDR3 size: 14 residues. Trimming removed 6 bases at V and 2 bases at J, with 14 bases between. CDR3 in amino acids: CASSFQGPAYEQYF. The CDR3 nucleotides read TGTGCCAGCAGCTTCCAGGGTCCGGCCTACGAGCAGTACTTC.

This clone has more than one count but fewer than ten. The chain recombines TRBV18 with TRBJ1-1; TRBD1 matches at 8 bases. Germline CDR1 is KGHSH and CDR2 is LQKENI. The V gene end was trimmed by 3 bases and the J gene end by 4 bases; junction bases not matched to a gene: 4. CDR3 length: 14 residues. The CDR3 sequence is CASSPGQALTEAFF. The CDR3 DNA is TGTGCCAGCTCACCGGGACAGGCCCTCACTGAAGCTTTCTTT.

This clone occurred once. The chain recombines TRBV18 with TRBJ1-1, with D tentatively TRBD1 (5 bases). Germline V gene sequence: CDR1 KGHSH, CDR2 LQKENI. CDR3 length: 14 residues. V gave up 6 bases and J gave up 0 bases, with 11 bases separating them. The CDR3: CASSQETVNTEAFF. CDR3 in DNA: TGTGCCAGCTCCCAGGAGACAGTGAACACTGAAGCTTTCTTT.

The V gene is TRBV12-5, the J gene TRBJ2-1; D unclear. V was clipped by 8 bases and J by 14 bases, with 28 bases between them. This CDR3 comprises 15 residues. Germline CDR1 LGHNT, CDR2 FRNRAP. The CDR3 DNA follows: TGTGCTAGTCATCTGGGGTGGGGTGTGGAACCCAACAAGTTCTTC. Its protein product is CASHLGWGVEPNKFF.

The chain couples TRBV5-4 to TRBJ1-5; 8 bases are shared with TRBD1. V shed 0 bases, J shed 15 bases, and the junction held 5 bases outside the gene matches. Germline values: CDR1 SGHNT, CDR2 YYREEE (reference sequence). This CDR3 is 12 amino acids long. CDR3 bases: TGTGCCAGCAGCTTGGACAGGGGGTTTAGGCATTTT. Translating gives CASSLDRGFRHF.